This passage covers 30 T cell receptor beta chains from one sample sequenced in a study of shared clonotypes between healthy human individuals. This table comes from immunoSEQ multiplex PCR, and its TCRdb copy is limited to in-frame clones, with some not included. Of fewer than 3 million clones detected, about 90% appear once; the ten largest clones hold roughly 0.34%. Sequencing was performed on naive CD4+ T cells from PBMCs. Subset reported: CD45RA+ positively selected. These receptors were taken from a man between 18 and 29 years old in good health. Some clones in this sample may be carry-over from other donors' samples.

The chain carries TRBV6-5 and TRBJ1-1; tentative D call: TRBD1 (5 bases). V was clipped by 5 bases and J by 6 bases, with 13 bases between them. The germline V gene encodes CDR1 MNHEY and CDR2 SVGAGI. The CDR3 runs 13 residues. Here the CDR3 DNA reads TGTGCCAGCAGTAGATTCAGGGTCCCTGAAGCTTTCTTT. This gives the protein CASSRFRVPEAFF.

The genes are TRBV30 and TRBJ2-1; 12 nucleotides agree with TRBD2. Germline loops: CDR1 GTSNPN, CDR2 SVGIG (reference sequence). The CDR3 runs 16 residues. Trimming at V came to 5 bases and at J to 5 bases, leaving 10 bases not matched to a gene. CDR3 DNA sequence: TGTGCCTGGTGGGGGAGACTAGCGGGAGAAAACAATGAGCAGTTCTTC. Translating gives CAWWGRLAGENNEQFF. Using reference TRBV30 and TRBJ2-1 for the parts outside the CDR3, the full variable domain is SQTIHQWPATLVQPVGSPLSLECTVEGTSNPNLYWYRQAAGRGLQLLFYSVGIGQISSEVPQNLSASRPQDRQFILSSKKLLLSDSGFYLCAWWGRLAGENNEQFFGPGTRLTVL.

V usage is TRBV6-1 and J usage is TRBJ1-6; the match to TRBD1 covers 11 bases. Germline CDR1 is MNHNS and CDR2 is SASEGT. This CDR3 spans 15 amino acids. J was trimmed by 9 bases and V by 5 bases; bases with no gene match: 6. The CDR3 coding sequence is TGTGCCAGCAGTCCGGGACAGGGGGTAGGTTCACCCCTCCACTTT. It translates to CASSPGQGVGSPLHF.

This chain connects TRBV4-3 to TRBJ2-1; unclear D gene. Looked up from germline, CDR1 is LGHNA and CDR2 is YSLEER. The CDR3 covers 14 residues. With 0 bases removed from V and 4 bases from J, the gap between germline ends came to 7 bases. CDR3: CASSQDIQYNEQFF. Written as DNA, the CDR3 is TGCGCCAGCAGCCAAGATATCCAGTACAATGAGCAGTTCTTC.

The rearrangement uses TRBV7-2 and TRBJ2-1; D gene uncertain. The CDR3 consists of 13 residues. Germline CDR1 SGHTA, CDR2 FQGNSA. Trimming removed 4 bases at V and 4 bases at J, with 8 bases between. The CDR3 sequence: CASSWATYNEQFF. CDR3 bases: TGTGCCAGCAGCTGGGCGACATACAATGAGCAGTTCTTC.

J is TRBJ1-1 and V is TRBV30, with a tentative D call TRBD1 (5 bases). The CDR3 runs 13 residues. Looked up from germline, CDR1 is GTSNPN and CDR2 is SVGIG (reference sequence). In DNA form, the CDR3 reads TGTTCCTCGGTAGGGCAGGGGAACACTGAAGCTTTCTTT. It codes for CSSVGQGNTEAFF. Full variable domain (missing parts from reference TRBV30 and TRBJ1-1): SQTIHQWPATLVQPVGSPLSLECTVEGTSNPNLYWYRQAAGRGLQLLFYSVGIGQISSEVPQNLSASRPQDRQFILSSKKLLLSDSGFYLCSSVGQGNTEAFFGQGTRLTVV.

The rearrangement joins TRBV28 to TRBJ2-7; TRBD1 agrees at 7 bases. Looked up from germline, CDR1 is MDHEN and CDR2 is SYDVKM. This CDR3 is 13 amino acids long. With 6 bases clipped from V and 3 bases from J, the junction kept 5 bases outside the gene matches. CDR3 in DNA: TGTGCCAGCAGGAGGGGACAGTACTACGAGCAGTACTTC. It specifies CASRRGQYYEQYF.

The V call is TRBV28, the J call TRBJ2-1, with 14 bases matching TRBD2. The V segment lost 6 bases and the J segment 1 base; nucleotides outside the gene matches: 11. The CDR3 extends over 19 amino acids. CDR1 is MDHEN and CDR2 is SYDVKM in the germline V gene. The CDR3 DNA reads as TGTGCCAGCAGCACGACCGGGACTAGCGGGAGAGCATCCTACAATGAGCAGTTCTTC. The encoded protein is CASSTTGTSGRASYNEQFF.

This clone was observed a few times. This chain uses TRBV7-9 with TRBJ1-1, with D perhaps TRBD1 (6 bases). The CDR3 is 15 residues long. Trimming removed 4 bases from V and 3 bases from J, with 15 bases in between. Germline-derived CDR1 and CDR2 are SEHNR and FQNEAQ (reference sequence). The CDR3 nucleotides read TGTGCCAGCAGCTCGTGGGACACCAGGGACACTGAAGCTTTCTTT. Its translation: CASSSWDTRDTEAFF.

This clone was observed a single time. This rearrangement joins TRBV4-1 to TRBJ1-4; D gene ambiguous. V dropped 4 bases and J dropped 7 bases, with 10 bases sitting between them. The CDR3 is 13 residues long. Per germline, CDR1 MGHRA and CDR2 YSYEKL. CDR3 amino acids: CASSPLVFEKLFF. The CDR3 bases are TGCGCCAGCAGCCCCCTTGTTTTTGAAAAACTGTTTTTT.

The V gene is TRBV18, the J gene TRBJ2-2; either TRBD1 or TRBD2 may fit D (5 bases each). Trimming pared 9 bases from V and 5 bases from J, leaving 16 bases between. Germline V lookup: CDR1 KGHSH, CDR2 LQKENI. The CDR3 is 14 residues long. The DNA for the CDR3 is TGTGCCAGTTCCGGGACCCAAAGTACCGGGGAGCTGTTTTTT. It codes for CASSGTQSTGELFF.

The rearrangement links TRBV6-5 to TRBJ2-7; 7 bases are shared with TRBD1. The CDR3 contains 14 residues. With V trimmed by 6 bases and J by 2 bases, 7 bases remained unmatched. CDR1 and CDR2 from the germline V gene are MNHEY and SVGAGI. This CDR3 reads CASSRTQGPYEQYF. The CDR3 DNA sequence: TGTGCCAGCAGCAGAACACAGGGGCCCTACGAGCAGTACTTC.

The V and J genes are TRBV5-1 and TRBJ1-5; unclear D gene. CDR3 length equals 15 residues. CDR1 and CDR2 from the germline V gene are SGHRS and YFSETQ. Trimming left V 4 bases short and J 5 bases short, with 16 bases between. The CDR3 nucleotides are TGCGCCAGCAGCCTAGGGAAGTCGGTTCATCAGCCCCAGCATTTT. Protein: CASSLGKSVHQPQHF.

V gene TRBV9 combines with J gene TRBJ2-3; TRBD1 or TRBD2 may be the D gene (5 bases each). Germline V gives CDR1 SGDLS, CDR2 YYNGEE. The CDR3 runs 14 residues. Between the trimmed V and J ends, which lost 3 bases and 4 bases, there was a span of 12 bases. The CDR3 DNA sequence: TGTGCCAGCAGCGATAGGGACCTCCCAGATACGCAGTATTTT. It codes for CASSDRDLPDTQYF.

This chain joins TRBV7-2 and TRBJ2-7; D gene unclear. The CDR3 is 15 amino acids. CDR1 and CDR2 from the germline V gene are SGHTA and FQGNSA. V gave up 0 bases and J gave up 3 bases, with 12 bases separating them. The CDR3 here is CASSLALVAVYEQYF. DNA for the CDR3: TGTGCCAGCAGCTTAGCGTTAGTGGCGGTCTACGAGCAGTACTTC.

A note on this clone: Other DNA sequences from this sample encode an identical CDR3 as well. This chain uses TRBV5-1 with TRBJ1-1; D remains ambiguous. The germline CDR1 and CDR2 sequences are SGHRS and YFSETQ. This CDR3 region has 13 residues. V was shortened by 3 bases and J by 0 bases, with 6 bases between the two germline ends. CDR3 nucleotides: TGCGCCAGCAGCTGGACGGTGAACACTGAAGCTTTCTTT. Its protein product is CASSWTVNTEAFF.

The chain couples TRBV6-6 to TRBJ1-2, with a tentative D call TRBD1 (6 bases). The CDR3 extends over 13 amino acids. From germline, CDR1 is MNHNY and CDR2 SVGAGI (reference sequence). Deletions cut 5 bases from V and 7 bases from J, with 14 bases between. The CDR3 spells CASSQAGGIGYTF. The CDR3 bases are TGTGCCAGCAGTCAGGCGGGGGGCATTGGCTACACCTTC.

The chain joins TRBV15 to TRBJ1-3; D ambiguous. Germline V gene data show CDR1 as LNHNV and CDR2 as YYDKDF (reference sequence). The CDR3 length is 14 residues. V lost 5 bases to trimming and J lost 8 bases, with 16 bases between them. The CDR3 spells CATSARKVLDTIYF. The DNA for the CDR3 is TGTGCCACCAGCGCCCGGAAAGTCTTGGACACCATATATTTT.

The V and J genes are TRBV30 and TRBJ2-5; perhaps TRBD1 as D (6 bases). The germline V gene encodes CDR1 GTSNPN and CDR2 SVGIG (reference sequence). This CDR3 has 13 amino acids. Trimming pared 0 bases from V and 7 bases from J, leaving 12 bases between. The CDR3 nucleotides are TGTGCCTGGAGTGTACAGGGAAGGGGGACCCAGTACTTC. Protein product: CAWSVQGRGTQYF.

V gene TRBV19 combines with J gene TRBJ1-1; D perhaps matches TRBD1 (5 bases). Germline CDR1 and CDR2: LNHDA and SQIVND (reference sequence). The CDR3 consists of 15 residues. The V end was cut by 1 base, the J end by 1 base, with 10 bases between. The CDR3 sequence is CASSIAGGKNTEAFF. The CDR3 nucleotides read TGTGCCAGTAGTATAGCTGGGGGAAAGAACACTGAAGCTTTCTTT.

The genes are TRBV11-3 and TRBJ2-2; D remains unclear. Germline loops: CDR1 SGHNT, CDR2 YENEEA. Trimming left V 1 base short and J 5 bases short, with 14 bases between. CDR3 size: 16 residues. The CDR3: CASSLVFGEVTGELFF. The CDR3 bases are TGTGCCAGCAGCTTAGTTTTTGGGGAAGTAACCGGGGAGCTGTTTTTT.

The J gene is TRBJ2-2, the V gene TRBV6-6, with 7 bases matching TRBD1. The germline V gene encodes CDR1 MNHNY and CDR2 SVGAGI (reference sequence). V trimming: 6 bases; J trimming: 4 bases; junction bases outside the gene matches: 8. The CDR3 has 15 residues. This CDR3 is CASSPGQAGTGELFF. For the CDR3, the DNA is TGTGCCAGCAGCCCCGGACAGGCGGGCACCGGGGAGCTGTTTTTT.

V usage is TRBV27 and J usage is TRBJ1-1; 7 bases match TRBD1. The CDR3 is 13 amino acids. The germline V gene has CDR1 MNHEY and CDR2 SMNVEV (reference sequence). Unmatched junction bases numbered 5, after V lost 5 bases and J lost 5 bases. CDR3 sequence: CASSLRQGTEAFF. The CDR3 DNA reads as TGTGCCAGCAGTCTCCGACAGGGAACTGAAGCTTTCTTT.

The CDR3: CASHQLSGNTEAFF. CDR3 nucleotide sequence: TGTGCCAGCCACCAACTATCGGGGAACACTGAAGCTTTCTTT. The V gene is TRBV19, the J gene TRBJ1-1; D unresolved. This CDR3 has 14 amino acids. Per the germline V gene, CDR1 is LNHDA and CDR2 is SQIVND (reference sequence). V lost 9 bases and J lost 1, with 15 bases in between.

The CDR3 reads CASSFYRGWNTEAFF. The DNA for the CDR3 is TGTGCCAGCAGCTTTTACAGGGGGTGGAACACTGAAGCTTTCTTT. The V gene is TRBV7-9, the J gene TRBJ1-1, with 8 bases lining up with TRBD1. Germline V CDR1 and CDR2: SEHNR, FQNEAQ (reference sequence). This CDR3 has 15 residues. V dropped 3 bases and J dropped 1; count of bases not matched to a gene: 4.

The rearrangement links TRBV6-5 to TRBJ2-5; D unresolved. Trimming cost V 5 bases and J 1 base, with 11 bases left between them. The length of the CDR3 is 14 residues. The germline V gene has CDR1 MNHEY and CDR2 SVGAGI. CDR3 loop: CASSHRPRQETQYF. DNA for the CDR3: TGTGCCAGCAGTCATAGACCCCGCCAAGAGACCCAGTACTTC.

Worth noting for this clone: Other DNA sequences in this sample translate to the same CDR3. CDR3 protein: CASSLGAVETQYF. CDR3 in DNA: TGTGCCAGCAGCTTAGGGGCAGTCGAGACCCAGTACTTC. The gene calls are TRBV7-9 and TRBJ2-5; D gene uncertain. The CDR3 has 13 amino acids. Germline CDR1 is SEHNR and CDR2 is FQNEAQ (reference sequence). V lost 1 base and J lost 5, with 8 bases in between. The entire variable domain, with the rest obtained from reference TRBV7-9 and TRBJ2-5, is as follows: DTGVSQNPRHKITKRGQNVTFRCDPISEHNRLYWYRQTLGQGPEFLTYFQNEAQLEKSRLLSDRFSAERPKGSFSTLEIQRTEQGDSAMYLCASSLGAVETQYFGPGTRLLVL.

This chain joins TRBV10-3 and TRBJ1-1; no definite D call. Germline V gene sequence: CDR1 ENHRY, CDR2 SYGVKD. CDR3 length: 11 amino acids. Between the trimmed V and J ends, which lost 4 bases and 3 bases, there was a span of 3 bases. CDR3: CAISADTEAFF. CDR3 in DNA: TGTGCCATCAGTGCGGACACTGAAGCTTTCTTT.

The chain links TRBV11-2 to TRBJ2-7; 11 nucleotides line up with TRBD1. Germline V gene lookup returns CDR1 SGHAT and CDR2 FQNNGV. This CDR3 region has 15 residues. V was clipped by 5 bases and J by 5 bases; unmatched bases: 8. CDR3 sequence (DNA): TGTGCCAGCAGCACCCGGGACAGGGGGTTCAACGAGCAGTACTTC. Residues: CASSTRDRGFNEQYF.

The gene calls are TRBV2 and TRBJ2-5, with 7 bases lining up with TRBD1. This CDR3 is built from 15 residues. The V and J ends lost 11 bases and 4 bases, in that order; junction bases with no gene match: 16. Per germline, CDR1 SNHLY and CDR2 FYNNEI. The CDR3 coding sequence is TGTGCCGGTCTGCCGTTGGTACAGGGGATAGAGACCCAGTACTTC. It codes for CAGLPLVQGIETQYF.